This paragraph covers one T cell receptor beta chain sequence. The sample originates from a study of CD8 T cells in Susac syndrome. The authors reverse transcribed 0.5 to 1 ug RNA with random hexamers. With immunoSEQ multiplex PCR, TCR beta CDR3 was amplified across 54 Vbeta and 13 Jbeta. Using its own MiXCR run on the immunoSEQ multiplex PCR reads, TCRdb lists one record per CDR3 protein. Found here are approximately 300,000 distinct CDR3 sequences, approximately 85% of them singletons; the top ten hold roughly 0.21%. The CDR3 spans 15 residues. The V end lost 1 base, the J end lost 0 bases, and 7 bases lay between the germline ends. In germline, CDR1 is SGHTA, CDR2 FQGNSA.

The sequence derives from a human donor with multiple sclerosis. This sequence joins TRBV7-2 and TRBJ1-3; D is perhaps TRBD1 (5 bases). The sequenced material came from CD8+ T cells from PBMCs. DNA of the CDR3: TGTGCCAGCAGCTTAGAGGGGCTCTCTGGAAACACCATATATTTT. Residues: CASSLEGLSGNTIYF.